Each of the 12 T cell receptor beta chains below was sequenced from the same sample in a study of T cell responses to AZD1222 COVID-19 vaccine (dated by TCRdb to the early 2020s). Library method: the immunoSEQ multiplex PCR assay. TCRdb took this table from immuneACCESS and kept in-frame rearrangements with V and J called. Such tables lack part of the clones; where checked against another copy, unresolved V genes explain under half of the gap, and the rest is unexplained. This sample lists roughly 120,000 clones; around 88% were detected once. The top ten constitute about 6.8% of the sample. Read against the paper, the sample's time point label means: about 28 days (+/-7) after the second vaccine dose. The sample here was peripheral blood, taken 28 days after the second AZD1222 dose. Every receptor here comes from an adult who received the AZD1222 COVID-19 vaccine.

The V call is TRBV4-2, the J call TRBJ2-7; no clear D. With 0 bases removed from V and 3 bases from J, the gap between germline ends came to 12 bases. This CDR3 has 15 residues. Germline V gene data show CDR1 as LGHNA and CDR2 as YNFKEQ. CDR3 sequence: CASSQDPVTYYEQYF. CDR3 nucleotides: TGTGCCAGCAGCCAAGATCCGGTTACTTACTACGAGCAGTACTTC.

The chain carries TRBV3-1 (or the pseudogene TRBV3-2) and TRBJ1-2; the D is unclear. The CDR3 spans 12 residues. The germline V gene has CDR1 LGHDT and CDR2 YNNKEL (reference sequence). V was pared by 3 bases and J by 4 bases, with 6 bases between. CDR3 in amino acids: CASSQGFYGYTF. CDR3 DNA: TGTGCCAGCAGCCAGGGTTTCTATGGCTACACCTTC.

The J gene is TRBJ1-2, the V gene TRBV2, with D hard to call. V gave up 7 bases and J gave up 7 bases, with 13 bases separating them. Germline V gives CDR1 SNHLY, CDR2 FYNNEI. The CDR3 consists of 12 residues. DNA of the CDR3: TGTGCCAGCATCCTGTGGGGTTCTGGCTACACCTTC. It encodes CASILWGSGYTF.

The gene calls are TRBV19 and TRBJ1-5; weak D call: TRBD1 (5 bases). Germline assignment: CDR1 LNHDA and CDR2 SQIVND (reference sequence). The CDR3 spans 15 residues. Trimming took off 11 bases at V and 2 bases at J, with 19 bases between the two ends. CDR3 region: CASKDQGRGNQPQHF. The CDR3 region has the DNA TGTGCCTCTAAAGACCAGGGTAGGGGCAATCAGCCCCAGCATTTT.

V and J are TRBV11-2 and TRBJ2-1; the match to TRBD2 covers 7 bases. CDR3 length equals 14 residues. CDR1 is SGHAT and CDR2 is FQNNGV in the germline V gene. Trimming took 6 bases from V and 0 from J; bases not matched to a gene: 2. CDR3 coding DNA: TGTGCCAGCAGTGGGAGGGGCTCCTACAATGAGCAGTTCTTC. Translated: CASSGRGSYNEQFF. The full variable domain, in which reference TRBV11-2 and TRBJ2-1 provide the parts outside the CDR3, is EAGVAQSPRYKIIEKRQSVAFWCNPISGHATLYWYQQILGQGPKLLIQFQNNGVVDDSQLPKDRFSAERLKGVDSTLKIQPAKLEDSAVYLCASSGRGSYNEQFFGPGTRLTVL.

CDR3 nucleotide sequence: TGTGCCAGCAGCTTGGGACAGGGGGCGAGCCATGGCTACACCTTC. This translates into CASSLGQGASHGYTF. The V call is TRBV7-9, the J call TRBJ1-2, with TRBD1 matching 12 bases. J was trimmed by 6 bases and V by 3 bases; bases with no gene match: 5. The CDR3 consists of 15 residues. Per germline, CDR1 SEHNR and CDR2 FQNEAQ (reference sequence).

This chain uses TRBV10-3 with TRBJ2-2; no reliable D call. Germline V CDR1 and CDR2: ENHRY, SYGVKD. Trimming took 6 bases from V and 3 from J, leaving 2 bases between them. This CDR3 has 11 residues. The CDR3 DNA reads TGTGCCATCAGCTACACCGGGGAGCTGTTTTTT. This translates into CAISYTGELFF.

The chain joins TRBV7-9 to TRBJ1-1, with D possibly matching TRBD1 (6 bases). Germline V lookup: CDR1 SEHNR, CDR2 FQNEAQ (reference sequence). V lost 5 bases to trimming and J lost 3 bases, with 19 bases between them. This CDR3 spans 16 amino acids. The CDR3 here is CASSPSGGRIHTEAFF. The CDR3 DNA reads TGTGCCAGCAGCCCCAGTGGGGGCAGGATTCACACTGAAGCTTTCTTT.

V and J are TRBV6-5 and TRBJ2-7, with no clear D. The CDR3 length is 14 residues. V lost 0 bases to trimming and J lost 3 bases, with 9 bases between them. The germline V gene has CDR1 MNHEY and CDR2 SVGAGI. The DNA for the CDR3 is TGTGCCAGCAGTTACTCTCACGGAAGCTACGAGCAGTACTTC. Its protein product is CASSYSHGSYEQYF.

This clone came up once. The rearrangement links TRBV4-2 to TRBJ1-1; maybe TRBD1 (5 bases). The CDR3 is 15 residues long. Germline CDR1 is LGHNA and CDR2 is YNFKEQ. Between the trimmed V and J ends, which lost 0 bases and 2 bases, there was a span of 10 bases. CDR3 nucleotide sequence: TGTGCCAGCAGCCAAGAGTCCAGGGCTAACACTGAAGCTTTCTTT. It specifies CASSQESRANTEAFF.

This clone has more than one count but fewer than ten. This sequence joins TRBV3-1 (or the pseudogene TRBV3-2) and TRBJ1-3; the match to TRBD1 covers 9 bases. The V gene end was trimmed by 4 bases and the J gene end by 4 bases; junction bases not matched to a gene: 5. Germline V CDR1 and CDR2: LGHDT, YNNKEL (reference sequence). The CDR3 extends over 15 amino acids. The CDR3 reads CASSLQGAQGNTIYF. The CDR3 coding sequence is TGTGCCAGCAGCCTACAGGGGGCGCAGGGAAACACCATATATTTT.

This chain links TRBV5-1 with TRBJ2-7; the D is unclear. Germline CDR1 SGHRS, CDR2 YFSETQ. The V end lost 4 bases, the J end lost 0 bases, and 14 bases lay between the germline ends. This CDR3 has 15 amino acids. Here the CDR3 reads CASSLTTASSYEQYF. CDR3 bases: TGCGCCAGCAGCCTCACGACTGCGAGCTCCTACGAGCAGTACTTC.